This note documents a single T cell receptor beta chain sequence. This entry is derived from a study of T cells expressing NK-cell markers. TCRdb re-called the 5' RACE reads; one entry per CDR3 protein, DNA not given. This specimen shows around 470,000 distinct CDR3 sequences; the ten leading clones hold 1.4%. The CDR3 loop spans 16 amino acids. Germline-derived CDR1 and CDR2 are SGDLS and YYNGEE. The sequence was obtained from a woman in her forties or fifties in good health. The chain links TRBV9 to TRBJ2-2; the TCRdb call, TRBD2, lacks DNA for checking. Sequenced input: blood T cells: a sorted CD56 or NKG2C T cell subset, CD4+ or CD8+ T cells, or bulk PBMC T cells (not recorded which). The CDR3 loop is CASSPRLAGGRGELFF.